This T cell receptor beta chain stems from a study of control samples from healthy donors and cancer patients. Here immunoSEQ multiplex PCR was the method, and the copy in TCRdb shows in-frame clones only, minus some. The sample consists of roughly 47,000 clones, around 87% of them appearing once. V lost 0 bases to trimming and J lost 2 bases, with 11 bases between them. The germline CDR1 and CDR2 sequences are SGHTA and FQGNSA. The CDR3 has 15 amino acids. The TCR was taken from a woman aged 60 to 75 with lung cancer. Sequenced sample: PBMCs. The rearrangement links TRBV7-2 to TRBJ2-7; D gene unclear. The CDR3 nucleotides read TGTGCCAGCAGCTTAGCGTCGGGCAGTCCCTACGAGCAGTACTTC. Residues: CASSLASGSPYEQYF.